This T cell receptor beta chain was retrieved from a study of cytomegalovirus exposure and HLA in healthy donors. PCR involved 60 Vbeta and 13 Jbeta primers. The data were produced by immunoSEQ multiplex PCR, yet TCRdb's version contains in-frame clones alone and is incomplete. The sample has approximately 190,000 clones; 77% are singletons. A word on this clone: Its target is not known.

Germline lookup yields CDR1 MNHEY and CDR2 SVGAGI. The CDR3 totals 14 residues. After removal of 6 bases from V and 8 bases from J, the junction contained 12 bases not matched to a gene. Healthy people donating bone marrow made up the donors. Overall study results and limits: Among the CMV-associated chains, three were confirmed in vitro as specific for CMV antigens. Analysis was carried out at a later point, and it linked a missense DCLRE1C variant to TCR beta V- and J-gene trimming.

The chain uses TRBV6-5 and TRBJ1-2; 7 bases match TRBD1. Sequencing input: PBMCs. The clonotype was recovered from a woman aged 25 to 45 in good health and CMV-seropositive. CDR3 nucleotides: TGTGCCAGCAGCCTCGACAGGGAGGTCAACGGCTACACCTTC. Translating gives CASSLDREVNGYTF.